This T cell receptor (beta chain) emerged from a study of CD8+CD57+ T cells in acquired aplastic anemia. The wider study: DNA per sorted CD4+ or CD8+ sample ranged about 0.2 to 27.4 ug, averaging around 3.1 ug.

Notes on the study in general: Both patients and controls carried the same twenty-nine CD8+ CDR3 sequences.

TCR beta VDJ and CDR3 profiling used genomic DNA as template. TCRdb redid the calling of the reads with MiXCR, one entry per CDR3 protein. Of about 150,000 distinct CDR3 sequences listed, over 50% were seen once; the top ten hold about an eighth. It was patients with CD8+CD57+ cell expansion by flow cytometry who were chosen for sequencing. Worth noting for this clonotype: Its antigen is still unknown.

The sequenced material came from sorted CD4+, CD8+, or CD8+CD57+ T cells (not recorded which) from PBMCs. This clonotype was sampled from a human donor with aplastic anemia.

CDR3 protein: CSAALPLGGIYEQYF. The CDR3 DNA follows: TGCAGTGCCGCCCTGCCCTTAGGGGGCATATACGAGCAGTACTTC. The chain couples TRBV20-1 to TRBJ2-7; 7 nucleotides agree with TRBD1. Unmatched junction bases numbered 15, after V lost 6 bases and J lost 4 bases. CDR3 size: 15 residues. From germline, CDR1 is DFQATT and CDR2 SNEGSKA (reference sequence).